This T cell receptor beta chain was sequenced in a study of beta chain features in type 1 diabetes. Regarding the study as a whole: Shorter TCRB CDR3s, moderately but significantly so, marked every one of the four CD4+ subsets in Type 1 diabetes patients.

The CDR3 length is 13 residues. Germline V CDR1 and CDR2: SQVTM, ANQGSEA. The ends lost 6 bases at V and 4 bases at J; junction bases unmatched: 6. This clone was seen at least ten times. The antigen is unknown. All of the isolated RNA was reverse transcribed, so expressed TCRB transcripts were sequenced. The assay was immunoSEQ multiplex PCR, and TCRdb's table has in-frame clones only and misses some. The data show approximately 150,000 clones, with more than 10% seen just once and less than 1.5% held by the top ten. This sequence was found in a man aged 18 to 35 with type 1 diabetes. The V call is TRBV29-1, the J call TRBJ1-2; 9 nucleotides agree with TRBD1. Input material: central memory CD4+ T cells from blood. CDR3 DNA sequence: TGCAGCGTCCTCGGGACAGGGCCCTATGGCTACACCTTC. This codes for CSVLGTGPYGYTF.